This entry lists 23 T cell receptor beta chains sequenced from one sample in a study of T cell responses to AZD1222 COVID-19 vaccine. Repertoires were generated with immunoSEQ multiplex PCR, while TCRdb's copy carries only in-frame clones and drops some. The data show 80,000 to 90,000 clones, 90% seen once. The sample in question was peripheral blood, obtained on day 0 of AZD1222 vaccination. These TCRs come from an adult in good health.

This chain connects TRBV27 to TRBJ2-5, with D possibly TRBD1 on 5 matching bases. Germline lookup yields CDR1 MNHEY and CDR2 SMNVEV (reference sequence). The CDR3 runs to 14 residues. With 3 bases removed from V and 1 base from J, the gap between germline ends came to 9 bases. CDR3 sequence reads: CASSFGDSQETQYF. CDR3 coding DNA: TGTGCCAGCAGTTTTGGAGACAGCCAAGAGACCCAGTACTTC.

This sequence joins TRBV20-1 and TRBJ1-1; D remains unclear. CDR3 size: 12 residues. Germline V lookup: CDR1 DFQATT, CDR2 SNEGSKA (reference sequence). Trimming took 3 bases from V and 4 from J, leaving 9 bases between them. Here the CDR3 DNA reads TGCAGTGCTAGTTCGTCCCCCACTGAAGCTTTCTTT. This gives the protein CSASSSPTEAFF.

The V call is TRBV15, the J call TRBJ1-5; tentatively, D is TRBD1 (5 bases). Trimming took 5 bases from V and 7 from J, leaving 12 bases between them. The CDR3 totals 13 residues. Germline V CDR1 and CDR2: LNHNV, YYDKDF (reference sequence). The CDR3: CATSGDPRQPQHF. The CDR3 DNA follows: TGTGCCACCAGCGGGGACCCCAGACAGCCCCAGCATTTT.

The chain couples TRBV5-1 to TRBJ1-1; tentatively, D is TRBD1 (6 bases). The CDR3 sequence is 13 residues long. Trimming took off 4 bases at V and 4 bases at J, with 11 bases between the two ends. Germline CDR1 SGHRS, CDR2 YFSETQ. The CDR3 DNA sequence: TGCGCCAGCAGCCTGGGACATGCCACTGAAGCTTTCTTT. Its protein is CASSLGHATEAFF.

This rearrangement joins TRBV2 to TRBJ1-2; D is unresolved. Germline values: CDR1 SNHLY, CDR2 FYNNEI. Between the trimmed V and J ends, which lost 3 bases and 7 bases, there was a span of 12 bases. The length of the CDR3 is 13 residues. The CDR3 loop is CASSDTFRGGYTF. The CDR3 DNA reads as TGTGCCAGCAGTGACACGTTTCGAGGTGGCTACACCTTC.

The rearrangement uses TRBV5-1 and TRBJ2-1; no firm D call. The germline CDR1 and CDR2 sequences are SGHRS and YFSETQ. Trimming took off 4 bases at V and 10 bases at J, with 12 bases between the two ends. The CDR3 runs to 12 residues. Here the CDR3 reads CASSQVIGEQFF. CDR3 nucleotides: TGCGCCAGCAGCCAGGTAATAGGCGAGCAGTTCTTC.

The genes are TRBV11-2 and TRBJ1-1, with D possibly being TRBD1 (6 bases). CDR1 and CDR2 from the germline V gene are SGHAT and FQNNGV. The CDR3 consists of 14 residues. V was trimmed by 1 base and J by 1 base, leaving 7 bases between them. CDR3 loop: CASSLGRGNTEAFF. The CDR3 coding sequence is TGTGCCAGCAGCTTAGGCAGGGGGAACACTGAAGCTTTCTTT.

This sequence joins TRBV30 and TRBJ1-2, with 9 nucleotides matching TRBD1. The germline V gene encodes CDR1 GTSNPN and CDR2 SVGIG (reference sequence). Trimming at V came to 4 bases and at J to 1 base, leaving 22 bases not matched to a gene. The CDR3 runs to 20 residues. CDR3 nucleotides: TGTGCCTGGAAGGTAAACTCCGGGACAGGGCACTCCCGACTTAACTATGGCTACACCTTC. Protein: CAWKVNSGTGHSRLNYGYTF.

The genes are TRBV28 and TRBJ2-7, with TRBD2 identical over 7 bases. V was clipped by 6 bases and J by 3 bases; unmatched bases: 11. The germline V gene has CDR1 MDHEN and CDR2 SYDVKM. The CDR3 covers 15 residues. The CDR3 nucleotides read TGTGCCAGCAGCGCCCCCAGCGGGGTAAACTACGAGCAGTACTTC. Its protein product is CASSAPSGVNYEQYF.

The chain is built from TRBV28 and TRBJ2-3, with 9 bases lining up with TRBD2. Germline CDR1 reads MDHEN; CDR2 reads SYDVKM. This CDR3 has 15 residues. Trimming cost V 6 bases and J 6 bases; bases outside gene matches: 10. The CDR3 DNA follows: TGTGCCAGCAGACCTCCTAGCGGGGCACTTGATACGCAGTATTTT. It is translated as CASRPPSGALDTQYF.

The chain links TRBV2 to TRBJ2-5; D possibly corresponds to TRBD2 (6 bases). V dropped 6 bases and J dropped 4 bases, with 15 bases sitting between them. Germline V gene data show CDR1 as SNHLY and CDR2 as FYNNEI. The CDR3 totals 14 residues. In DNA form, the CDR3 reads TGTGCCAGCAGCAAACGGGAGAATCCAGAGACCCAGTACTTC. Translating gives CASSKRENPETQYF.

The chain carries TRBV6-5 and TRBJ1-5; D uncertain. The CDR3 runs 15 residues. Trimming took 5 bases from V and 5 from J, leaving 16 bases between them. Germline V gene lookup returns CDR1 MNHEY and CDR2 SVGAGI. The CDR3 loop reads CASSRNSGPYQPQHF. CDR3 coding DNA: TGTGCCAGCAGTCGAAACAGCGGACCCTATCAGCCCCAGCATTTT.

The chain's CDR3 is CASSLGQASYGYTF. The CDR3 nucleotides are TGTGCCAGCAGCCTAGGACAGGCGAGCTATGGCTACACCTTC. V and J are TRBV5-6 and TRBJ1-2; 7 bases match TRBD1. Germline V gene data show CDR1 as SGHDT and CDR2 as YYEEEE. The length of the CDR3 is 14 residues. V was pared by 4 bases and J by 4 bases, with 7 bases of the junction left unmatched.

This clone has only one observation. CDR3 bases: TGTGCCAGCAGCGGGGACAGGGACTATGGCTACACCTTC. It translates to CASSGDRDYGYTF. The rearrangement joins TRBV5-8 to TRBJ1-2, with TRBD1 identical over 9 bases. The CDR3 loop spans 13 amino acids. After removal of 4 bases from V and 3 bases from J, the junction contained 1 base not matched to a gene. CDR1 and CDR2 from the germline V gene are SGHTS and YDEGEE.

This chain links TRBV6-5 with TRBJ1-2; possible D gene TRBD1, 5 bases. This CDR3 has 12 amino acids. V was pared by 2 bases and J by 8 bases, with 9 bases between. Germline V CDR1 and CDR2: MNHEY, SVGAGI. CDR3 sequence (DNA): TGTGCCAGCAGTTACGGGGGGTACGGCTACACCTTC. Residues: CASSYGGYGYTF.

This chain uses TRBV5-1 with TRBJ1-1, with D tentatively TRBD1 (5 bases). CDR1 and CDR2 (germline): SGHRS, YFSETQ. V dropped 1 base and J dropped 5 bases, with 9 bases sitting between them. The CDR3 totals 13 residues. This CDR3 is CASSLRGPTEAFF. DNA of the CDR3: TGCGCCAGCAGCTTGAGGGGCCCAACTGAAGCTTTCTTT.

The rearrangement uses TRBV5-1 and TRBJ2-1; no reliable D call. CDR3 size: 12 residues. Deletions cut 0 bases from V and 10 bases from J, with 8 bases between. Germline CDR1 SGHRS, CDR2 YFSETQ. The CDR3 DNA is TGCGCCAGCAGCTTGGGCCCTCAGGAGCAGTTCTTC. Protein product: CASSLGPQEQFF.

The chain employs TRBV7-9 and TRBJ2-3; TRBD2 might be the D (6 bases). The germline CDR1 and CDR2 sequences are SEHNR and FQNEAQ (reference sequence). Trimming cost V 2 bases and J 2 bases, with 14 bases left between them. This CDR3 has 16 residues. The CDR3 loop reads CASSLSGTLNTDTQYF. In nucleotides, the CDR3 is TGTGCCAGCAGCTTATCGGGGACTCTGAACACAGATACGCAGTATTTT. Full variable domain (rest looked up from reference TRBV7-9 and TRBJ2-3): DTGVSQNPRHKITKRGQNVTFRCDPISEHNRLYWYRQTLGQGPEFLTYFQNEAQLEKSRLLSDRFSAERPKGSFSTLEIQRTEQGDSAMYLCASSLSGTLNTDTQYFGPGTRLTVL.

This chain joins TRBV27 and TRBJ1-5, with unresolved D. V shed 5 bases and J shed 5 bases, with 10 bases lying between them. CDR1 and CDR2 from the germline V gene are MNHEY and SMNVEV (reference sequence). This CDR3 is 13 amino acids long. The CDR3: CASSISWYQPQHF. DNA of the CDR3: TGTGCCAGCAGTATTTCATGGTATCAGCCCCAGCATTTT.

This rearrangement joins TRBV27 to TRBJ2-7; D is ambiguous. This CDR3 region has 13 residues. The V gene lost 8 bases and the J gene lost 3 bases, with 14 bases spanning the gap. The germline CDR1 and CDR2 sequences are MNHEY and SMNVEV (reference sequence). This CDR3 is CASAPNGNYEQYF. CDR3 sequence (DNA): TGTGCCAGCGCCCCTAACGGCAACTACGAGCAGTACTTC.

The chain is built from TRBV6-5 and TRBJ2-7, with 7 positions matching TRBD2. Per the germline V gene, CDR1 is MNHEY and CDR2 is SVGAGI. This CDR3 spans 16 amino acids. Losses at the gene ends were 4 bases for V and 4 bases for J; bases not matched to a gene: 13. As DNA, the CDR3 is TGTGCCAGCAGTTCGACCGCTGCTGGGACTATATACGAGCAGTACTTC. The encoded protein is CASSSTAAGTIYEQYF.

This chain links TRBV28 with TRBJ1-5; 8 bases agree with TRBD1. J lost 6 bases, V lost 6 bases, and 7 bases had no gene match. The CDR3 has 14 residues. Germline V gene lookup returns CDR1 MDHEN and CDR2 SYDVKM. CDR3 region: CASRTGGSGQPQHF. The CDR3 DNA is TGTGCCAGCAGAACAGGGGGGTCGGGTCAGCCCCAGCATTTT.

This clone showed up just once. The J gene is TRBJ1-2, the V gene TRBV29-1; TRBD1 matches at 7 bases. The length of the CDR3 is 12 residues. Germline V gene data show CDR1 as SQVTM and CDR2 as ANQGSEA. V was pared by 7 bases and J by 2 bases, with 4 bases of the junction left unmatched. The CDR3 coding sequence is TGCAGCGGGGGGGACAGCAACTATGGCTACACCTTC. Translation gives CSGGDSNYGYTF.